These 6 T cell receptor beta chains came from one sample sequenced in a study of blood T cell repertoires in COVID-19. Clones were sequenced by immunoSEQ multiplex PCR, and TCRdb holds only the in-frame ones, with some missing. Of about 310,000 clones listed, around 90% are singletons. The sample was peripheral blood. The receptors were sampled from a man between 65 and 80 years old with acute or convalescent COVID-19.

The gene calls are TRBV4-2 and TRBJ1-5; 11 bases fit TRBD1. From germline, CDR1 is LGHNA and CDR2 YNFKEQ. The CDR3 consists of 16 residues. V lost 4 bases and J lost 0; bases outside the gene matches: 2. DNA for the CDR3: TGTGCCAGCAGCCGAGGGACAGGGGGTAGCAATCAGCCCCAGCATTTT. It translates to CASSRGTGGSNQPQHF.

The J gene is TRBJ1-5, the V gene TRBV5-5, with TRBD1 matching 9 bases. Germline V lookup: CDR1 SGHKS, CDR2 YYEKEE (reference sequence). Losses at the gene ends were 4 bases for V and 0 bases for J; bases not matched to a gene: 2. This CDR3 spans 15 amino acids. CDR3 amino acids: CASSAGQGSNQPQHF. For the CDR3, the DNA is TGTGCCAGCAGCGCGGGACAGGGTAGCAATCAGCCCCAGCATTTT.

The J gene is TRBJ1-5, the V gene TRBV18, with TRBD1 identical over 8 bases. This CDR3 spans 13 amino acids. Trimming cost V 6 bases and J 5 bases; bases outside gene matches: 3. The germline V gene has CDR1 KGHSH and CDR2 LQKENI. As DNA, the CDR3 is TGTGCCAGCTCCCAACAGGGGGATCAGCCCCAGCATTTT. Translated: CASSQQGDQPQHF. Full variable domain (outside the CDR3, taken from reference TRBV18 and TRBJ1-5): NAGVMQNPRHLVRRRGQEARLRCSPMKGHSHVYWYRQLPEEGLKFMVYLQKENIIDESGMPKERFSAEFPKEGPSILRIQQVVRGDSAAYFCASSQQGDQPQHFGDGTRLSIL.

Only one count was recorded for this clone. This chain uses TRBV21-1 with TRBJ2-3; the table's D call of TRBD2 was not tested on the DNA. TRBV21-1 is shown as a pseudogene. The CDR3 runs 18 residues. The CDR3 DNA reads TGTGCCAGCAGCAAAGCAGTACCTAGCTCCTCGAACACAGATACGCAGTATTTT. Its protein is CASSKAVPSSSNTDTQYF.

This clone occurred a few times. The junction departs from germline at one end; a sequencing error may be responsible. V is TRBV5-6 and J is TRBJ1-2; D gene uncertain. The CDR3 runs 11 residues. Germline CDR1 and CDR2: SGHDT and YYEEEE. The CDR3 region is CASTKLGGWVF. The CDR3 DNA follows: TGTGCCAGCACAAAGCTTGGAGGGTGGGTCTTC.

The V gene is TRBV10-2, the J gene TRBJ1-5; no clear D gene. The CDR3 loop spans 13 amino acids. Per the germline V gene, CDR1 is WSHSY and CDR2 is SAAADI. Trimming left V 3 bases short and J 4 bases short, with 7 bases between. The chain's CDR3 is CASSDSGNQPQHF. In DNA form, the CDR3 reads TGCGCCAGCAGTGACTCGGGAAATCAGCCCCAGCATTTT.